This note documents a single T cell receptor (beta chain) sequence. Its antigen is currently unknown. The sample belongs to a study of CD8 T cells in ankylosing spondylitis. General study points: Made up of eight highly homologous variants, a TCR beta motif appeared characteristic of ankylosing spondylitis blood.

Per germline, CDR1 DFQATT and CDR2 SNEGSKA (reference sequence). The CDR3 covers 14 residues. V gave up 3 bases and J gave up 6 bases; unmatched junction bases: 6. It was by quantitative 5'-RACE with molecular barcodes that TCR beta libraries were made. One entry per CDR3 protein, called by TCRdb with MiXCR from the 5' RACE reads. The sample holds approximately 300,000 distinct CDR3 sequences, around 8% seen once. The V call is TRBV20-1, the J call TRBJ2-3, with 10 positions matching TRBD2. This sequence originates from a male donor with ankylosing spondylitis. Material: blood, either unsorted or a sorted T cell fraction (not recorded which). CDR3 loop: CSARASGRRDTQYF. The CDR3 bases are TGCAGTGCTAGGGCTAGCGGGAGAAGGGATACGCAGTATTTT.